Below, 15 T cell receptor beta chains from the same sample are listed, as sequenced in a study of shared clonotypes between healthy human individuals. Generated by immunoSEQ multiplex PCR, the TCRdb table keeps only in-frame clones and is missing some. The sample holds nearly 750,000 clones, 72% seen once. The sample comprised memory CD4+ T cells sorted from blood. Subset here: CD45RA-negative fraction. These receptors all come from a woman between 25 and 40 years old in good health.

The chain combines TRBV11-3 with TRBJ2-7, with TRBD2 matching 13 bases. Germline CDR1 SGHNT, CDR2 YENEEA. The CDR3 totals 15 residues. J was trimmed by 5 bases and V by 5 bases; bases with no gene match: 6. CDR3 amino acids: CASSPTSGRANEQYF. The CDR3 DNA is TGTGCCAGCAGCCCCACTAGCGGGAGGGCCAACGAGCAGTACTTC.

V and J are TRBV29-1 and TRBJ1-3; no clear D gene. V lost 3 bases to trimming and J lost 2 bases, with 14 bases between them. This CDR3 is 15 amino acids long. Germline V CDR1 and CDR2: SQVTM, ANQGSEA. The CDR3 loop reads CSVDPPPEAGNTIYF. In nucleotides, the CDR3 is TGCAGCGTTGATCCGCCGCCCGAGGCTGGAAACACCATATATTTT.

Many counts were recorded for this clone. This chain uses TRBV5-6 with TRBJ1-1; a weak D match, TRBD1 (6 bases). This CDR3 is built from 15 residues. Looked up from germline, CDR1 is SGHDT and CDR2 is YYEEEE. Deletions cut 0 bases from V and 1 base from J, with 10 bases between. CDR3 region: CASSLGGGRNTEAFF. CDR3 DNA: TGTGCCAGCAGCTTGGGAGGGGGAAGGAACACTGAAGCTTTCTTT.

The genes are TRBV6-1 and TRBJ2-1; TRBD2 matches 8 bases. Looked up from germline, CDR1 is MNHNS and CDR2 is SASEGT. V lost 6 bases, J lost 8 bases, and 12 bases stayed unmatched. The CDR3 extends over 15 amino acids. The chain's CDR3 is CASSTSGTRTHEQFF. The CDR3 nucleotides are TGTGCCAGCAGCACTAGCGGTACACGAACCCATGAGCAGTTCTTC.

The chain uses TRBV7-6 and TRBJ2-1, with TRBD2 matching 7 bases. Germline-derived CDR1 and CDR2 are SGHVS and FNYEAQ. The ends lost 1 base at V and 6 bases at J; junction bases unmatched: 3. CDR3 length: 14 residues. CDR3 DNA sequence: TGTGCCAGCAGCTTAGGACTAGCAAGCAATGAGCAGTTCTTC. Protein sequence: CASSLGLASNEQFF.

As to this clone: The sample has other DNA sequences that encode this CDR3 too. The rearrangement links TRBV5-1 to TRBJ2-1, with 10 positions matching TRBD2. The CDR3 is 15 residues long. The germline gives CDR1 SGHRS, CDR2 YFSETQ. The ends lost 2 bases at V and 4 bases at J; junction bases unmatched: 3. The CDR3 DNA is TGCGCCAGCAGCTTTAGTAGCGGGGGGTACAATGAGCAGTTCTTC. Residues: CASSFSSGGYNEQFF.

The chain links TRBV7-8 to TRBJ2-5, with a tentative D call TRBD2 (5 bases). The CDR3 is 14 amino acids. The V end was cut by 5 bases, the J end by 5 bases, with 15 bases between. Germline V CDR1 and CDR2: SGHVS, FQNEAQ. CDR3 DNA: TGTGCCAGCAGCGAGCCGGCTAGCCGGGAGACCCAGTACTTC. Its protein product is CASSEPASRETQYF.

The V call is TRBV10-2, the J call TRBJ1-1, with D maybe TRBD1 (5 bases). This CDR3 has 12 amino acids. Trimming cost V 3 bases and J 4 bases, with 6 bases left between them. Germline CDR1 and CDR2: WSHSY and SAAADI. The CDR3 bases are TGCGCCAGCAGTGACAGGGCCACTGAAGCTTTCTTT. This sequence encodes CASSDRATEAFF.

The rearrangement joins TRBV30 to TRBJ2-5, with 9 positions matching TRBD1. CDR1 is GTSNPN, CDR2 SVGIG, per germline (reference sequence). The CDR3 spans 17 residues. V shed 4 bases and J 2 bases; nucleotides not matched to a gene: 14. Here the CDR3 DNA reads TGTGCCTGGACACCTATCGCGGGACAGGGCGCGCAAGAGACCCAGTACTTC. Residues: CAWTPIAGQGAQETQYF. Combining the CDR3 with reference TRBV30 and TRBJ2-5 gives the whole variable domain SQTIHQWPATLVQPVGSPLSLECTVEGTSNPNLYWYRQAAGRGLQLLFYSVGIGQISSEVPQNLSASRPQDRQFILSSKKLLLSDSGFYLCAWTPIAGQGAQETQYFGPGTRLLVL.

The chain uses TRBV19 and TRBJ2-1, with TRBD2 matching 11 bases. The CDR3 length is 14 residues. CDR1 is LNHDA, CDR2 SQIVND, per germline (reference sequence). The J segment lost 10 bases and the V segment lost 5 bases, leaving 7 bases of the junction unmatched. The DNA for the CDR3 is TGTGCCAGTAGTCGGAGTAGCGGGGGGGGAGAGCAGTTCTTC. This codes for CASSRSSGGGEQFF. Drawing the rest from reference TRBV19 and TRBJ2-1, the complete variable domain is DGGITQSPKYLFRKEGQNVTLSCEQNLNHDAMYWYRQDPGQGLRLIYYSQIVNDFQKGDIAEGYSVSREKKESFPLTVTSAQKNPTAFYLCASSRSSGGGEQFFGPGTRLTVL.

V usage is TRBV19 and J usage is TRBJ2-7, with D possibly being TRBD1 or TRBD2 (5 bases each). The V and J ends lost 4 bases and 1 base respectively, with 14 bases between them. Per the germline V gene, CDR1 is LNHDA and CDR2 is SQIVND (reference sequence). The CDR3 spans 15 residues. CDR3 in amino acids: CASSTQPGPSYEQYF. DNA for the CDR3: TGTGCCAGTAGTACCCAACCGGGACCATCCTACGAGCAGTACTTC.

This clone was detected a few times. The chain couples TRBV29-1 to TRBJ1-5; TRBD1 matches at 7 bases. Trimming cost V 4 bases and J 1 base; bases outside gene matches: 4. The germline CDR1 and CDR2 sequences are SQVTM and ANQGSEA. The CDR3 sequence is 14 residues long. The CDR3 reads CSVVGGSSNQPQHF. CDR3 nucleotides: TGCAGCGTTGTAGGGGGCTCGAGCAATCAGCCCCAGCATTTT. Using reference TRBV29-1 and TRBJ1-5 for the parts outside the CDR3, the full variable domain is SAVISQKPSRDICQRGTSLTIQCQVDSQVTMMFWYRQQPGQSLTLIATANQGSEATYESGFVIDKFPISRPNLTFSTLTVSNMSPEDSSIYLCSVVGGSSNQPQHFGDGTRLSIL.

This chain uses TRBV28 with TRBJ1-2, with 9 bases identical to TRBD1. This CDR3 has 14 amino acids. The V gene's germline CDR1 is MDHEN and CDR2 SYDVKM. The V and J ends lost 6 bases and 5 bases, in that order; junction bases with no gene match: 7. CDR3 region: CASRKTGGGYGYTF. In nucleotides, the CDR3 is TGTGCCAGCAGGAAAACAGGGGGCGGTTATGGCTACACCTTC.

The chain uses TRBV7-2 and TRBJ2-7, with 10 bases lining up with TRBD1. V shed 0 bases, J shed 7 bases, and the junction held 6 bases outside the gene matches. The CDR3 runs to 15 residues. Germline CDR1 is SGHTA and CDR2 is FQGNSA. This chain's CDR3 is CASSLATGQGKEQYF. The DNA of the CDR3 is TGTGCCAGCAGCTTAGCAACGGGACAGGGGAAAGAGCAGTACTTC.

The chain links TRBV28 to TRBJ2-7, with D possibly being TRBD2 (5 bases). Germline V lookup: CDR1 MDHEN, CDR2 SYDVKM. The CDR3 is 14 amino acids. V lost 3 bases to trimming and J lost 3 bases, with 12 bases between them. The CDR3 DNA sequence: TGTGCCAGCAGTTTCTCCGGGATGCTCTACGAGCAGTACTTC. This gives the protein CASSFSGMLYEQYF.